A selection of T cell receptor beta chains follows, all from one sample in a study of shared clonotypes between healthy human individuals. This table comes from immunoSEQ multiplex PCR, and its TCRdb copy is limited to in-frame clones, with some not included. Of about 340,000 clones listed, 70% to 75% are singletons. Sequenced input: memory CD4+ T cells sorted from blood. The origin of the receptors is a man aged 25-40 years in good health. CDR3s leave out the opening cysteine and the closing phenylalanine or tryptophan. Each record gives: V gene, J gene, D gene, CDR3 protein. The D gene is left open where the match is weak.

V: TRBV7-6
J: TRBJ2-3
D: TRBD1
CDR3: ASSQDRALQSTQY

V: TRBV5-1
J: TRBJ2-3
D: .
CDR3: ASSRTGDTQY

V: TRBV9
J: TRBJ1-4
D: TRBD1
CDR3: ASSVTGTGYEKLF

V: TRBV19
J: TRBJ2-5
D: TRBD1
CDR3: ASSQGVSYQETQY

V: TRBV7-7
J: TRBJ2-3
D: TRBD2
CDR3: ASSLGGAGVVDTQY

V: TRBV5-5
J: TRBJ2-3
D: .
CDR3: ASSLVLRERTDTQY

V: TRBV6-5
J: TRBJ1-1
D: .
CDR3: ASSRHMNTEAF

V: TRBV18
J: TRBJ2-1
D: TRBD2
CDR3: ASSPSYTGTSGSSYNEQF

V: TRBV2
J: TRBJ2-5
D: TRBD2
CDR3: ASSDRGLAGVGAQY

V: TRBV5-1
J: TRBJ1-1
D: .
CDR3: ASSSAGNTEAF

V: TRBV14
J: TRBJ1-1
D: .
CDR3: ASSQDFSEAF

V: TRBV2
J: TRBJ1-4
D: .
CDR3: ASDPEPTNEKLF

V: TRBV14
J: TRBJ2-5
D: .
CDR3: ASSLRQVQETQY

V: TRBV19
J: TRBJ1-2
D: .
CDR3: ASTDSSDYGYT

V: TRBV19
J: TRBJ2-2
D: .
CDR3: ASTPWGAGDHGELF

V: TRBV15
J: TRBJ1-1
D: .
CDR3: ATSRDPTAEAF

V: TRBV28
J: TRBJ2-7
D: .
CDR3: ASNRDGSRPSYEQY

V: TRBV5-4
J: TRBJ2-5
D: TRBD2
CDR3: ASSPGLAGKGRQTQY

V: TRBV6-6
J: TRBJ1-2
D: TRBD1
CDR3: ASSRDRRAYGYT

V: TRBV27
J: TRBJ1-2
D: .
CDR3: ASRDGNRIGGYT

V: TRBV11-2
J: TRBJ2-3
D: .
CDR3: ASKGFLITDTQY

V: TRBV2
J: TRBJ2-1
D: TRBD2
CDR3: ASNADRTSGGWQF

V: TRBV5-1
J: TRBJ2-1
D: .
CDR3: ASSPGLAGHRVGYNEQF

V: TRBV4-1
J: TRBJ2-1
D: .
CDR3: ASSQHWNEQF

V: TRBV18
J: TRBJ2-1
D: .
CDR3: ASSPELVNNEQF

V: TRBV2
J: TRBJ2-1
D: TRBD2
CDR3: ASIRERGNNEQF

V: TRBV6-1
J: TRBJ1-2
D: .
CDR3: ASSDLVGNYGYT

V: TRBV11-2
J: TRBJ2-1
D: .
CDR3: ASSLGGFLYNEQF

V: TRBV5-1
J: TRBJ2-2
D: TRBD2
CDR3: ASSGRASVDTGELF

V: TRBV25-1
J: TRBJ2-3
D: .
CDR3: ASSTRDTAAVGTQY

V: TRBV30
J: TRBJ2-4
D: .
CDR3: AWSTSGGTLAKNIQY

V: TRBV6-5
J: TRBJ2-5
D: .
CDR3: ASSYRGRQETQY

V: TRBV18
J: TRBJ1-2
D: .
CDR3: ASSPLLGENLYGYT

V: TRBV21-1
J: TRBJ2-5
D: .
CDR3: ASSKGTSGTQTQY

V: TRBV15
J: TRBJ2-6
D: TRBD1
CDR3: ATSRDQFRGQGHSGANVLT

V: TRBV2
J: TRBJ1-6
D: .
CDR3: ASSEGRGVPLH

V: TRBV10-3
J: TRBJ2-7
D: TRBD2
CDR3: AIRPAGGPYEQY

V: TRBV25-1
J: TRBJ1-2
D: TRBD1
CDR3: ASSSRTGNLGYGYT

V: TRBV10-3
J: TRBJ2-5
D: .
CDR3: AISFKETQY

V: TRBV29-1
J: TRBJ1-1
D: TRBD1
CDR3: SVEGQGMIMNTEAF

V: TRBV18
J: TRBJ1-2
D: .
CDR3: ASSPGRQARNYGYT

V: TRBV7-9
J: TRBJ2-7
D: TRBD2
CDR3: ASSLARTRIGEQY

V: TRBV5-6
J: TRBJ2-2
D: .
CDR3: ASSFLGPNTGELF

V: TRBV11-3
J: TRBJ2-7
D: .
CDR3: ASSPLLSSYEQY

V: TRBV6-1
J: TRBJ1-1
D: .
CDR3: ASILQGDTEAF

V: TRBV5-8
J: TRBJ2-3
D: .
CDR3: ASSLGGDTDTQY

V: TRBV11-3
J: TRBJ2-1
D: .
CDR3: ASSTRGGSEGNNYNEQF

V: TRBV19
J: TRBJ1-5
D: TRBD1
CDR3: ASSSQTGKGDQPQH

V: TRBV5-5
J: TRBJ2-5
D: .
CDR3: ASSLRLQETQY

V: TRBV18
J: TRBJ2-7
D: TRBD1
CDR3: ASSLYGQGTYEQY

V: TRBV9
J: TRBJ2-7
D: .
CDR3: ASSVGGSAMHEQY

V: TRBV28
J: TRBJ1-2
D: TRBD1
CDR3: ASHPPTGGNYGYT

V: TRBV10-3
J: TRBJ2-3
D: .
CDR3: AISERNRGGTSRGTQY